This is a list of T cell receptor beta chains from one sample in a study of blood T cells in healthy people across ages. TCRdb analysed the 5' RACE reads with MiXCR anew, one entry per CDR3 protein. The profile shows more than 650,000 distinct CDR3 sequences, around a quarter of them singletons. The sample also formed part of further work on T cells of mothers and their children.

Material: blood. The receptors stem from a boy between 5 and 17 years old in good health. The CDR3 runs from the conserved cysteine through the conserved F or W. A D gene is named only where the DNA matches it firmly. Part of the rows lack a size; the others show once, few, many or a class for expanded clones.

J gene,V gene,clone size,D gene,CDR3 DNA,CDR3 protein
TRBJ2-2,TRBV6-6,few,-,TGTGCCAGCAGCTATACAGGGCTGAACACCGGGGAGCTGTTTTTT,CASSYTGLNTGELFF
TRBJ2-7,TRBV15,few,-,TGTGCCACCAGCTCAACGACAGCCTACGAGCAGTACTTC,CATSSTTAYEQYF
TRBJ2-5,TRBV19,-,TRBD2,TGTGCCAGTAGTAGTCAACTAGCGGGGGGTATGGAGACCCAGTACTTC,CASSSQLAGGMETQYF
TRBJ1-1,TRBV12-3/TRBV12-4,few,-,TGTGCCAGCAGCACGACAGTCATGAACACTGAAGCTTTCTTT,CASSTTVMNTEAFF
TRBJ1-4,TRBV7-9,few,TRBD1,TGTGCCAGCAGCTTCCCCCCAACAGGGGGGTCGGCTAATGAAAAACTGTTTTTT,CASSFPPTGGSANEKLFF
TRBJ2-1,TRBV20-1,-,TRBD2,TGCAGTGCTAGACCCCATCAGGGACTAGGCCCAGTCGACGAGCAGTTCTTC,CSARPHQGLGPVDEQFF
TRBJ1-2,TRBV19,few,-,TGTGCCGCAGGGGACTATGGCTACACCTTC,CAAGDYGYTF
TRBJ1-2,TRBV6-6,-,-,TGTGCCAGCAGCCAAGACGGCTTCTATGGCTACACCTTC,CASSQDGFYGYTF
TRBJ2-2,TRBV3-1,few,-,TGTGCCAGCAGCCAAGATCGGGGGCTCGGGGAGCTGTTTTTT,CASSQDRGLGELFF
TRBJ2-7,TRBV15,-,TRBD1,TGTGCCACCAGCAGAGATCACGGGACAGTTTCCTACGAGCAGTACTTC,CATSRDHGTVSYEQYF
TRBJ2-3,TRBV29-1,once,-,TGCAGCGTTACAGGTTCTTTCACAGATACGCAGTATTTT,CSVTGSFTDTQYF
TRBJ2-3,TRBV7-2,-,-,TGTGCCAGCAGCTTAGCGCCAGGGGCAATCACAGATACGCAGTATTTT,CASSLAPGAITDTQYF
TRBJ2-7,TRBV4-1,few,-,TGCGCCAGCAGCCAAGAGTTGAACAGGCCCATTTACGACACCTACGAGCAGTACTTC,CASSQELNRPIYDTYEQYF
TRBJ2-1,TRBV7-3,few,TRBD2,TGTGCCAGCAGCGTGACTAGCGGGGCCGGGGATGAGCAGTTCTTC,CASSVTSGAGDEQFF
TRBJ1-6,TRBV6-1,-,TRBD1,TGTGCCAGCCCGGGACAGTCCTATAATTCACCCCTCCACTTT,CASPGQSYNSPLHF
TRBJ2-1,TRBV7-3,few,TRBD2,TGTGCCAGCAGCTTAACGGGGACTAGCGGGGTAGGATACAATGAGCAGTTCTTC,CASSLTGTSGVGYNEQFF
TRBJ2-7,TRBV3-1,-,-,TGTGCCAGCAGCCGAGACAGTAGTCGCGACGAGCAGTACTTC,CASSRDSSRDEQYF
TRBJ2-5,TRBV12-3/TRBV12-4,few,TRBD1,TGTGCCAGCAGTTTCGACAGGGGGCTCCAAGAGACCCAGTACTTC,CASSFDRGLQETQYF
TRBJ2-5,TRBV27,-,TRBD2,TGTGCCAGCAGTCTCGCCGGGACTAGCGGGGGGTTAGAGACCCAGTACTTC,CASSLAGTSGGLETQYF
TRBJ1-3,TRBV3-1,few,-,TGTGCCAGCAGCCAAGAGCGGCCTTACCCGGGAAACACCATATATTTT,CASSQERPYPGNTIYF
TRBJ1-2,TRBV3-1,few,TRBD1,TGTGCCAGCAGCGCGGACAGGGGAGGCTATGGCTACACCTTC,CASSADRGGYGYTF
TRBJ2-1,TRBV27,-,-,TGTGCCAGCAGCCGCCCCCCCGGGGGCCTCTCCTACAATGAGCAGTTCTTC,CASSRPPGGLSYNEQFF
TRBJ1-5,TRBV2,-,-,TGTGCCAGCAGCTTGCCGAGGACGGAGGATAGCAATCAGCCCCAGCATTTT,CASSLPRTEDSNQPQHF
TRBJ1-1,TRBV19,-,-,TGTGCCAGTAGTATCCCGACCATGAACACTGAAGCTTTCTTT,CASSIPTMNTEAFF
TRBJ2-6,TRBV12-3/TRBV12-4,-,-,TGTGCCAGCAATCGAGTAACGGTTCTGGGGGCCAACGTCCTGACTTTC,CASNRVTVLGANVLTF
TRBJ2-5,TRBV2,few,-,TGTGCCAGCAGGGACAGCGGAAAACCGCTCCAAGAGACCCAGTACTTC,CASRDSGKPLQETQYF
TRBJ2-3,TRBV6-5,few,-,TGTGCCAGCAGTTACTCGAACCGGAGCGCTAGCACAGATACGCAGTATTTT,CASSYSNRSASTDTQYF
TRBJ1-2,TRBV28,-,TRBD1,TGTGCCAGCAGTACCCGGGACAGGGGGGACTATGGCTACACCTTC,CASSTRDRGDYGYTF
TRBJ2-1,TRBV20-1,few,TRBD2,TGCAGTGCTAGAGGTCTAGCGGGCAACAATGAGCAGTTCTTC,CSARGLAGNNEQFF
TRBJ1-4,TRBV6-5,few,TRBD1,TGTGCCAGCAGTACTGGGACAGGAAAAGAAAAACTGTTTTTT,CASSTGTGKEKLFF
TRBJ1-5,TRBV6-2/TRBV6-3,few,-,TGTGCCAGCAGTTACGACAGCCGATATCAGCCCCAGCATTTT,CASSYDSRYQPQHF
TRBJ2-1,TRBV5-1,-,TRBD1,TGCGCCAGCAGTCCCGACAGGGGCCGGACGAATGAGCAGTTCTTC,CASSPDRGRTNEQFF
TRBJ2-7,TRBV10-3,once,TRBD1,TGTGCCATCAGTGAGACAGGGGCGTCCTCCTACGAGCAGTACTTC,CAISETGASSYEQYF